The 16 T cell receptor beta chains below all came from one sample that was sequenced in a study of OX40 agonist ivuxolimab in advanced cancers. Sequencing was performed with immunoSEQ multiplex PCR; in TCRdb, only in-frame clones are kept and a portion is missing. The sample comprises around 80,000 clones, approximately 86% of which are singletons, and about 2.6% rests with the top ten. Source: CD4+ or CD8+ T cells sorted from blood, taken in a trial of the OX40 agonist ivuxolimab. The source is an adult with an advanced solid tumor such as melanoma, head and neck, liver or kidney cancer.

This CDR3 is CASSLGTFYGYTF. In nucleotides, the CDR3 is TGTGCCAGCAGCTTGGGGACATTCTATGGCTACACCTTC. The chain is built from TRBV5-8 and TRBJ1-2; maybe TRBD1 (5 bases). Germline V gene data show CDR1 as SGHTS and CDR2 as YDEGEE. The V end was cut by 0 bases, the J end by 4 bases, with 7 bases between. This CDR3 contains 13 residues. The variable domain in full, completed from reference TRBV5-8 and TRBJ1-2, reads EAGVTQSPTHLIKTRGQQATLRCSPISGHTSVYWYQQALGLGLQFLLWYDEGEERNRGNFPPRFSGRQFPNYSSELNVNALELEDSALYLCASSLGTFYGYTFGSGTRLTVV.

This clone came up a few times. The V call is TRBV11-2, the J call TRBJ1-6; no firm D call. Trimming removed 2 bases from V and 7 bases from J, with 3 bases in between. The CDR3 covers 12 residues. Germline V lookup: CDR1 SGHAT, CDR2 FQNNGV. CDR3 sequence reads: CASSLRNSPLHF. DNA for the CDR3: TGTGCCAGCAGCTTAAGGAATTCACCCCTCCACTTT.

The J gene is TRBJ1-2, the V gene TRBV4-1; D gene ambiguous. Between the trimmed V and J ends, which lost 1 base and 2 bases, there was a span of 11 bases. The CDR3 loop spans 15 amino acids. From germline, CDR1 is MGHRA and CDR2 YSYEKL. CDR3 residues: CASSQGPGGNYGYTF. CDR3 coding DNA: TGCGCCAGCAGCCAAGGCCCCGGAGGAAACTATGGCTACACCTTC.

V and J are TRBV7-3 and TRBJ2-2; D is ambiguous. The CDR3 consists of 14 residues. The germline gives CDR1 SGHTA, CDR2 FQGTGA. V lost 5 bases and J 3 bases, leaving 10 bases between the germline ends. The CDR3 DNA reads TGTGCCAGCAGCCTACGCATGGACACCGGGGAGCTGTTTTTT. It yields the protein CASSLRMDTGELFF. The variable domain in full, completed from reference TRBV7-3 and TRBJ2-2, reads GAGVSQTPSNKVTEKGKYVELRCDPISGHTALYWYRQSLGQGPEFLIYFQGTGAADDSGLPNDRFFAVRPEGSVSTLKIQRTERGDSAVYLCASSLRMDTGELFFGEGSRLTVL.

This clone has only a few counts. The chain carries TRBV18 and TRBJ1-1; D gene ambiguous. The V gene lost 4 bases and the J gene lost 3 bases, with 15 bases spanning the gap. There are 15 residues in the CDR3. From germline, CDR1 is KGHSH and CDR2 LQKENI. The CDR3: CASSLYFGSDTEAFF. The CDR3, as DNA: TGTGCCAGCTCACTTTATTTTGGATCTGACACTGAAGCTTTCTTT.

The chain has TRBV18 and TRBJ1-1; 9 nucleotides agree with TRBD1. CDR3 size: 17 residues. Trimming at V came to 2 bases and at J to 1 base, leaving 8 bases not matched to a gene. The germline V gene has CDR1 KGHSH and CDR2 LQKENI. The CDR3 DNA reads TGTGCCAGCTCACCATCGGGACAGGGTGGAAGGAACACTGAAGCTTTCTTT. Residues: CASSPSGQGGRNTEAFF.

The CDR3 nucleotides read TGTGCCTCCCGGGACTTAGGGGGGCCCCAGCATTTT. Its translation is CASRDLGGPQHF. J is TRBJ1-5 and V is TRBV28; possibly TRBD1 for D (6 bases). CDR3 length: 12 residues. Trimming took 11 bases from V and 9 from J, leaving 17 bases between them. Germline CDR1 MDHEN, CDR2 SYDVKM.

The V and J genes are TRBV5-1 and TRBJ2-3, with TRBD2 matching 8 bases. The CDR3 runs to 13 residues. Germline CDR1 reads SGHRS; CDR2 reads YFSETQ. V was clipped by 6 bases and J by 3 bases; unmatched bases: 3. The CDR3 is CASNRGGTDTQYF. The CDR3 coding sequence is TGCGCCAGCAACCGGGGGGGTACAGATACGCAGTATTTT.

This clone has just a few counts. The CDR3 reads CASSKGAGDNQPQHF. In DNA form, the CDR3 reads TGTGCCAGCAGCAAGGGGGCAGGGGACAATCAGCCCCAGCATTTT. The chain recombines TRBV7-2 with TRBJ1-5; 7 bases match TRBD1. Germline-derived CDR1 and CDR2 are SGHTA and FQGNSA. CDR3 length: 15 residues. With 5 bases clipped from V and 3 bases from J, the junction kept 7 bases outside the gene matches.

This sequence joins TRBV4-1 and TRBJ1-2; D uncertain. The germline gives CDR1 MGHRA, CDR2 YSYEKL. Trimming left V 0 bases short and J 5 bases short, with 13 bases between. The CDR3 extends over 15 amino acids. CDR3 amino acids: CASSQEGSSAYGYTF. DNA for the CDR3: TGCGCCAGCAGCCAAGAAGGCAGTTCCGCTTATGGCTACACCTTC.

The chain combines TRBV7-2 with TRBJ2-3, with D hard to call. The CDR3 has 13 residues. Trimming shortened V by 1 base and J by 5 bases, and 7 bases separated the two germline ends. The germline gives CDR1 SGHTA, CDR2 FQGNSA. The CDR3 DNA follows: TGTGCCAGCAGCTTAGGGGGAAAAGATACGCAGTATTTT. Amino acids: CASSLGGKDTQYF.

This clone appeared once. V is TRBV7-9 and J is TRBJ2-7; D is perhaps TRBD1 (5 bases). V was trimmed by 2 bases and J by 4 bases, leaving 6 bases between them. This CDR3 has 12 amino acids. Germline V gene sequence: CDR1 SEHNR, CDR2 FQNEAQ (reference sequence). The CDR3 DNA is TGTGCCAGCAGCTTACAGGGTTACGAGCAGTACGTC. The encoded protein is CASSLQGYEQYV.

J is TRBJ1-4 and V is TRBV7-2; a possible D gene is TRBD1 (5 bases). The length of the CDR3 is 16 residues. In germline, CDR1 is SGHTA, CDR2 FQGNSA. Trimming stripped 5 bases from V and 5 bases from J, with 18 bases between. The CDR3 spells CASSLPLQGVNEKLFF. CDR3 sequence (DNA): TGTGCCAGCAGCCTACCCCTCCAGGGTGTAAATGAAAAACTGTTTTTT. The full variable domain, completed using reference TRBV7-2 and TRBJ1-4, is GAGVSQSPSNKVTEKGKDVELRCDPISGHTALYWYRQSLGQGLEFLIYFQGNSAPDKSGLPSDRFSAERTGGSVSTLTIQRTQQEDSAVYLCASSLPLQGVNEKLFFGSGTQLSVL.

V usage is TRBV18 and J usage is TRBJ1-2; D not resolved. From germline, CDR1 is KGHSH and CDR2 LQKENI. The CDR3 totals 14 residues. The V and J ends lost 3 bases and 0 bases respectively, with 8 bases between them. The CDR3 DNA follows: TGTGCCAGCTCACCCATCACTTCTAACTATGGCTACACCTTC. It yields the protein CASSPITSNYGYTF.

This chain connects TRBV5-1 to TRBJ1-4; D is unclear. Trimming shortened V by 7 bases and J by 0 bases, and 10 bases separated the two germline ends. CDR3 length: 14 amino acids. Germline-derived CDR1 and CDR2 are SGHRS and YFSETQ. CDR3 region: CASALLSTNEKLFF. As DNA, the CDR3 is TGCGCCAGCGCCTTACTTTCAACTAATGAAAAACTGTTTTTT.

For this clone: Other DNA sequences in this sample translate to the same CDR3. The chain is built from TRBV4-3 and TRBJ2-3; 9 bases are a match to TRBD1. The ends lost 4 bases at V and 0 bases at J; junction bases unmatched: 11. Germline V gene lookup returns CDR1 LGHNA and CDR2 YSLEER. The CDR3 is made up of 18 amino acids. Here the CDR3 DNA reads TGCGCCAGCAGCCGACAGACCGGGGGGACAGGGAGCACAGATACGCAGTATTTT. Protein product: CASSRQTGGTGSTDTQYF.